The following is a T cell receptor (beta chain) sequence with its context. This clonotype was observed a handful of times. It has no known antigen specificity. Base qualities were left out, and no much larger clone turns up one base away. This record comes from a study of tumor and adjacent non-tumor tissue in lung cancer (dated by TCRdb to between 2017 and 2018). Study-level background: By cancer type, the cohort comprised around 11 adenocarcinoma patients, 2 squamous cell carcinoma patients and 1 small cell lung cancer patient. Ages among the approximately 15 patients ranged from about 31 to 76 years, there were ten or so men and 5 women, and disease was at TNM stage I to III. A total of fewer than 150 million productive TCRbeta reads were generated by sequencing, corresponding to an average of roughly 4 million reads per sample. The study compared bulk TCRbeta repertoires from lung tumor tissue and matched distant non-tumor lung tissue of over 13 lung cancer patients. TCRbeta CDR3 sequencing was performed on 25 to 35 paired specimens, with one tumor sample and one normal lung sample collected per patient. The paper's findings and limits, for the study overall: A significantly larger cumulative share of the repertoire was made up by the top 100 clones in normal lung than in tumor tissue. Peripheral blood was not sequenced, so blood TCRbeta repertoires in these lung cancer patients were not examined. TCR diversity (inverse Simpson) was significantly higher in tumor than in normal lung tissue (roughly 430 vs 170, P = 0.0075, Mann-Whitney U test). The sequencing platform is not named in the methods, and unique molecular identifiers are not mentioned. Significantly higher TCR diversity was found in younger patients, and higher tumor TCR diversity was associated with shorter overall and disease-free survival. The cohort had only around 14 patients, and the authors noted that larger samples and more detailed clinical data are needed.

RNA was extracted from bulk unsorted tissue and checked for quality with a NanoDrop ND-1000 and an Agilent 2100. The normal lung samples consisted of distant non-tumor tissue collected more than 3 cm from the tumor edge. The donors were newly diagnosed lung cancer patients admitted for thoracic surgery in China from August to November 2014 who had not received prior chemotherapy. Anyone who had undergone radiotherapy or chemotherapy before, or who had another cancer at the same time, was left out of the study. Surgical tissue pieces of 1-2 cm3 were preserved in RNAlater solution and stored at -80 °C until use. Taken from cysteine to phenylalanine, the CDR3 has 17 residues. The only DNA kept is the CDR3, 51 bases in frame from the first base. From the germline V gene, CDR1 is KGHDR and CDR2 is SFDVKD. V is shortened by 1 base, J by 2 bases, and the region joining them spans 16 bases. Library prep was done by multiplex PCR. These reads were obtained on an Illumina HiSeq 2500. Following protocols modified from ARM-PCR, the researchers constructed TCRbeta libraries through three rounds of nested PCR with primers (Table S4). Before sequencing, PCR products of 200-500 bp were cut from the gel and purified using the QIAquick gel extraction kit. The paper's processing steps were these. Trimmomatic was used to clean the reads, FLASH was used to merge the reads into complete CDR3 sequences, and MiTCR was used to assign the reads to V(D)J germline segments. VDJtools was used to compute clonal diversity as the inverse Simpson's index. In-frame sequences without a premature stop codon were defined as productive reads. TCRdb reran the public reads through fastp at Q25 and MiXCR, keeping productive beta chains. Merged by CDR3 protein, the rows form single entries marked with the most common genes and DNA. TCRdb's processing, not the study's, gives the V and J calls here. For this sample the table gives approximately 90,000 distinct CDR3 sequences, of which 75% to 85% were detected only once. About a fifth of the sample is held by the ten biggest clonotypes.

The sequencing sample was made of distant non-tumor lung tissue. The receptor's source is a woman between 45 and 60 years old with non-small cell lung cancer. The chain uses TRBV24-1 and TRBJ2-5; no D gene can be assigned with confidence. CDR3 reads: CATSDLGAGAIQETQYF. The DNA is TGTGCCACCAGTGATTTAGGAGCAGGAGCAATACAAGAGACCCAGTACTTC.